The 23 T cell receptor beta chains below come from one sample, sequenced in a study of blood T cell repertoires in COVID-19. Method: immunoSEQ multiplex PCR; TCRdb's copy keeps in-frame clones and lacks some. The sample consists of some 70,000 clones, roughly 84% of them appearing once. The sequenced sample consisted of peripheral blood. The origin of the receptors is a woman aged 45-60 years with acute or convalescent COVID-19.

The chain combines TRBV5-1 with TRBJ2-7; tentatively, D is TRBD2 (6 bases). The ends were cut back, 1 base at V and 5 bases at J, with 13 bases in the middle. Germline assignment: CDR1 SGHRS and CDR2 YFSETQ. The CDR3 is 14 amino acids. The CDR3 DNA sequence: TGCGCCAGCAGCTTGCTCCCGGGGGATAACGAGCAGTACTTC. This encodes CASSLLPGDNEQYF. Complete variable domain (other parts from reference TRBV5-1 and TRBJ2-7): KAGVTQTPRYLIKTRGQQVTLSCSPISGHRSVSWYQQTPGQGLQFLFEYFSETQRNKGNFPGRFSGRQFSNSRSEMNVSTLELGDSALYLCASSLLPGDNEQYFGPGTRLTVT.

The CDR3: CASSPLVQGGPSTGELFF. CDR3 nucleotides: TGTGCCAGCTCACCGCTAGTGCAGGGAGGCCCCAGCACCGGGGAGCTGTTTTTT. The V call is TRBV18, the J call TRBJ2-2; D is possibly TRBD2 (6 bases). The germline V gene has CDR1 KGHSH and CDR2 LQKENI. V was clipped by 3 bases and J by 4 bases, with 21 bases between them. There are 18 residues in the CDR3.

The CDR3 loop reads CSVVRTGGPTDTQYF. The CDR3 bases are TGCAGCGTTGTTCGTACGGGGGGCCCCACAGATACGCAGTATTTT. The chain combines TRBV29-1 with TRBJ2-3; possibly TRBD2 for D (7 bases). The CDR3 is 15 amino acids. CDR1 is SQVTM and CDR2 is ANQGSEA in the germline V gene. V lost 4 bases, J lost 2 bases, and 16 bases lay in between.

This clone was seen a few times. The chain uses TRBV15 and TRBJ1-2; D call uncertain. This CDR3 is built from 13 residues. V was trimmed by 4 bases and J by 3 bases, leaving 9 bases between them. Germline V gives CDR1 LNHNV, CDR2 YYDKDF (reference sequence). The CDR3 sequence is CATSTQRDYGYTF. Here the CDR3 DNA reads TGTGCCACCAGCACTCAGCGGGACTATGGCTACACCTTC.

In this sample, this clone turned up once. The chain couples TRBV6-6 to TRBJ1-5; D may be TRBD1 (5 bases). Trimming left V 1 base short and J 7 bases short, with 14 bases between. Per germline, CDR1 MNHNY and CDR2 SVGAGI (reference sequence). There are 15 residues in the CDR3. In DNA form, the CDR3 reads TGTGCCAGCAGTTACTGGGGCGGGGTTGGGCAGCCCCAGCATTTT. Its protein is CASSYWGGVGQPQHF.

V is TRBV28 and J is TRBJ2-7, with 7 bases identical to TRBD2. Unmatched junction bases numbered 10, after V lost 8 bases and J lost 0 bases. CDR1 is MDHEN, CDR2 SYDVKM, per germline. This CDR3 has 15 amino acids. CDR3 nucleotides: TGTGCCAGCTTCACCCCGGGACTACACTCCTACGAGCAGTACTTC. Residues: CASFTPGLHSYEQYF.

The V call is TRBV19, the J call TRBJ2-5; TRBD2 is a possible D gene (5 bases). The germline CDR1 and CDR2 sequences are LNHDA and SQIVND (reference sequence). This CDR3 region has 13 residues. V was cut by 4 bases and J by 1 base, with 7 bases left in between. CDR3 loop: CASSTGSQETQYF. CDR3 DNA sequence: TGTGCCAGTAGTACGGGGAGCCAAGAGACCCAGTACTTC.

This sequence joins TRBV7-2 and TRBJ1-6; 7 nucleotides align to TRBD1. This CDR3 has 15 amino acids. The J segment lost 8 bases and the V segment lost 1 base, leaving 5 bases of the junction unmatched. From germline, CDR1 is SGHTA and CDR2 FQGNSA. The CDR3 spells CASSLEKGAHSPLHF. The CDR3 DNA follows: TGTGCCAGCAGCTTAGAGAAGGGGGCCCATTCACCCCTCCACTTT.

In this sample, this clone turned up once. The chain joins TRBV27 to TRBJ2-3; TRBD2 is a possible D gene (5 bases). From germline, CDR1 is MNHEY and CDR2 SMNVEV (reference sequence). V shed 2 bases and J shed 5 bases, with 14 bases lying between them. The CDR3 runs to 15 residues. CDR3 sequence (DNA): TGTGCCAGCAGTTTAGGCAAAACCCGGGAAGATACGCAGTATTTT. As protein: CASSLGKTREDTQYF.

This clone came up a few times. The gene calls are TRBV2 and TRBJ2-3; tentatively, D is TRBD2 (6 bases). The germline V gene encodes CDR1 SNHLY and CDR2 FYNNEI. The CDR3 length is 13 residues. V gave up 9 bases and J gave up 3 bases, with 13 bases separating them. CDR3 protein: CASTRGTTDTQYF. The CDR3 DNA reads TGTGCCAGTACGCGGGGCACTACAGATACGCAGTATTTT. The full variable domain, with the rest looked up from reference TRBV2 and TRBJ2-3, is EPEVTQTPSHQVTQMGQEVILRCVPISNHLYFYWYRQILGQKVEFLVSFYNNEISEKSEIFDDQFSVERPDGSNFTLKIRSTKLEDSAMYFCASTRGTTDTQYFGPGTRLTVL.

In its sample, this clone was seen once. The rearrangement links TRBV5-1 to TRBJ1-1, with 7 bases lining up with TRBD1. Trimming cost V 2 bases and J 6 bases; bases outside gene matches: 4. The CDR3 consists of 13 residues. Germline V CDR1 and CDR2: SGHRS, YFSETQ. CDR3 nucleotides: TGCGCCAGCAGCTTAGGGACAGTGGCTGAAGCTTTCTTT. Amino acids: CASSLGTVAEAFF.

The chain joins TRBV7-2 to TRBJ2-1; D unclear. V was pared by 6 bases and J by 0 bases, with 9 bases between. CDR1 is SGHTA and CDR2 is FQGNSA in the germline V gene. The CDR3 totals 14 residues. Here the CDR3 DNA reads TGTGCCAGCAGACACCAAAGCTCCTACAATGAGCAGTTCTTC. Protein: CASRHQSSYNEQFF.

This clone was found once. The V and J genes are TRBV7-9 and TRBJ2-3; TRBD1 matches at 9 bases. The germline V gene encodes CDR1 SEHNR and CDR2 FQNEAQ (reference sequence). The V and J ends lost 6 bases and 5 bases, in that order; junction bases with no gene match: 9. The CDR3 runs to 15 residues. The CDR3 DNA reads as TGTGCCAGCAGTCATACGGGACAGGGTGTAGATACGCAGTATTTT. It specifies CASSHTGQGVDTQYF.

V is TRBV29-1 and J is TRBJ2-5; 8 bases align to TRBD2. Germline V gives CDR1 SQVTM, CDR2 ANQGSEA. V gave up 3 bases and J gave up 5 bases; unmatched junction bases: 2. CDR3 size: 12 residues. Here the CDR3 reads CSVEGLEETQYF. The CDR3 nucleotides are TGCAGCGTTGAGGGACTAGAGGAGACCCAGTACTTC.

This chain's CDR3 is CASSISTSAYNEQFF. The CDR3 nucleotides read TGTGCCAGTAGTATTTCTACTAGCGCTTACAATGAGCAGTTCTTC. The rearrangement uses TRBV19 and TRBJ2-1; 7 bases map to TRBD2. CDR1 is LNHDA and CDR2 is SQIVND in the germline V gene (reference sequence). CDR3 length equals 15 residues. J lost 4 bases, V lost 3 bases, and 6 bases had no gene match.

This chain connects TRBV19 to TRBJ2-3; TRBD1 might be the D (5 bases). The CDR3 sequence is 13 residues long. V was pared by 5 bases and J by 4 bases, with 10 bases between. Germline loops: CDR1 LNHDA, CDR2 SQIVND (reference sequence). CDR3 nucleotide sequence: TGTGCCAGTAGTGAGCAGGGTTCAGATACGCAGTATTTT. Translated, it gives CASSEQGSDTQYF.

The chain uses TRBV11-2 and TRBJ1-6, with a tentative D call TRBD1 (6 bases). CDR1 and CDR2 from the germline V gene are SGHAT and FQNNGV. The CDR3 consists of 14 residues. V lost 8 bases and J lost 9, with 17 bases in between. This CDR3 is CASSGQGWRSPLHF. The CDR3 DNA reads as TGTGCCAGCTCCGGGCAGGGGTGGCGTTCACCCCTCCACTTT.

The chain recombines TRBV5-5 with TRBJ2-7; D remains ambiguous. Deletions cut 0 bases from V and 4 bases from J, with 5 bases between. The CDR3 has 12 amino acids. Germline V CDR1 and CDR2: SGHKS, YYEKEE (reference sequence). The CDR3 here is CASSLAVYEQYF. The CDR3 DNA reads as TGTGCCAGCAGCTTGGCCGTTTACGAGCAGTACTTC. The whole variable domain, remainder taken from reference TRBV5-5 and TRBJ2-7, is DAGVTQSPTHLIKTRGQQVTLRCSPISGHKSVSWYQQVLGQGPQFIFQYYEKEERGRGNFPDRFSARQFPNYSSELNVNALLLGDSALYLCASSLAVYEQYFGPGTRLTVT.

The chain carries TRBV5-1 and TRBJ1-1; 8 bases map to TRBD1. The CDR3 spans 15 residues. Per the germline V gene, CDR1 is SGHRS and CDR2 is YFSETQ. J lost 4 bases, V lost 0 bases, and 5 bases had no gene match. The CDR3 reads CASSLGSTGGTEAFF. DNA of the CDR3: TGCGCCAGCAGCTTGGGGTCAACAGGGGGCACTGAAGCTTTCTTT.

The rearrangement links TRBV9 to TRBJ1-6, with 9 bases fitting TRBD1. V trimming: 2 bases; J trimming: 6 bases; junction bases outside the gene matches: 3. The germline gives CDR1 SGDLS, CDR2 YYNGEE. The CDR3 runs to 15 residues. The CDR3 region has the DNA TGTGCCAGCAGCGTCCAGGACAGGGGTAATTCACCCCTCCACTTT. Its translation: CASSVQDRGNSPLHF.

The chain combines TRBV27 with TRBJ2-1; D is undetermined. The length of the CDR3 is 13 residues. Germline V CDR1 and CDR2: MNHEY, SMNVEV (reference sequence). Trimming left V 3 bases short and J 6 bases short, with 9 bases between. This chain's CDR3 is CASSFNNPNEQFF. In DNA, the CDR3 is TGTGCCAGCAGTTTTAACAATCCCAATGAGCAGTTCTTC.

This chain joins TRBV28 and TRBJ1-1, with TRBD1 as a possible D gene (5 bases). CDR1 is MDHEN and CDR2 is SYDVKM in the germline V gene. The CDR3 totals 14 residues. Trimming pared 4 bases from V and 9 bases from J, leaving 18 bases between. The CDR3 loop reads CASSSGSVVGQAFF. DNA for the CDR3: TGTGCCAGCAGTTCCGGGTCGGTAGTGGGGCAAGCTTTCTTT.

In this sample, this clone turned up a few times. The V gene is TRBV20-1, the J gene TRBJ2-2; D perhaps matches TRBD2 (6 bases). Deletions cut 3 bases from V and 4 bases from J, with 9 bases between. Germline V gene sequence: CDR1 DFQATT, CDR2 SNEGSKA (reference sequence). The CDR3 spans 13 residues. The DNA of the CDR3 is TGCAGTGCTAGTAGCGGAGTCACCGGGGAGCTGTTTTTT. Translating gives CSASSGVTGELFF.